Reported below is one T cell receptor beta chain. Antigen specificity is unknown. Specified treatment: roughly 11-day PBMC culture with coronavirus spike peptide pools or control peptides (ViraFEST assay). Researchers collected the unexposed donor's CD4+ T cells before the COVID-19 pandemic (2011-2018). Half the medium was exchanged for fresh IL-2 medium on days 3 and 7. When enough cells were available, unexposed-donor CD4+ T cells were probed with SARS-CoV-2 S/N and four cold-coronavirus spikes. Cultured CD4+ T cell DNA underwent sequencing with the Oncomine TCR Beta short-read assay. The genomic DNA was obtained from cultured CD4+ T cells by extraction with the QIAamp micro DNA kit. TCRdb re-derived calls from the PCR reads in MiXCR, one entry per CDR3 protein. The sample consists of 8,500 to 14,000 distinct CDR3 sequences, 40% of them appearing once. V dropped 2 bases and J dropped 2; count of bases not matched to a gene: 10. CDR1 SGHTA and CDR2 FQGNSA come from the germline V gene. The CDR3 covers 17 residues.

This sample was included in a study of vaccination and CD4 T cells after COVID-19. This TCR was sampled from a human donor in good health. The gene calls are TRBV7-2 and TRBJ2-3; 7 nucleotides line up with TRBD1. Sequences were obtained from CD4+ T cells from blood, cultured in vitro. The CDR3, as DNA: TGTGCCAGCAGCTTATCTGTGGGCCAGGGGGTCACAGATACGCAGTATTTT. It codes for CASSLSVGQGVTDTQYF. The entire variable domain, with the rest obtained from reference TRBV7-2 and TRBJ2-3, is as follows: GAGVSQSPSNKVTEKGKDVELRCDPISGHTALYWYRQSLGQGLEFLIYFQGNSAPDKSGLPSDRFSAERTGGSVSTLTIQRTQQEDSAVYLCASSLSVGQGVTDTQYFGPGTRLTVL.